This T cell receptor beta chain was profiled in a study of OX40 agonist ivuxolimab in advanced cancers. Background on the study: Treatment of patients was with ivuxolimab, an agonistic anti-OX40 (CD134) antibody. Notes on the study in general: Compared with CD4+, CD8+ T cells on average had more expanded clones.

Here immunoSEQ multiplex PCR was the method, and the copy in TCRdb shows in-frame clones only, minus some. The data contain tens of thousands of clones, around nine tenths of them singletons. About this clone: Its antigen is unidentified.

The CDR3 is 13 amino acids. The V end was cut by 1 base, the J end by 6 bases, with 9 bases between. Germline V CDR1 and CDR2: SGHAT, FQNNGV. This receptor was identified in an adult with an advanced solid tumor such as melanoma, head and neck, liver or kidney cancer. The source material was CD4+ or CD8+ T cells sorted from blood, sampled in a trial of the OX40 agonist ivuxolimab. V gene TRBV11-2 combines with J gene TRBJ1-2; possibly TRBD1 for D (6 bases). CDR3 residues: CASSLGGANGYTF. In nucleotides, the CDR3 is TGTGCCAGCAGCTTAGGGGGGGCGAATGGCTACACCTTC.